This TCR beta chain was profiled in a study of T-cell memory formation after mild COVID-19. Study context: The TCR clusters were mostly specific to one donor. Notes on the study in general: Pre-infection memory showed some responding clones, and this suggested that cross-reactive memory joined.

Turning to this clonotype: Its antigen is not identified.

TCRdb passed the 5' RACE reads through MiXCR, listing each CDR3 protein once. The table has 90,000 to 120,000 distinct CDR3 sequences, roughly 14% seen once. The CDR3 runs to 15 residues. CDR1 MNHEY and CDR2 SVGEGT come from the germline V gene. V lost 2 bases and J 6 bases, leaving 17 bases between the germline ends. The receptor was derived from a man aged 18 to 30 who had mild COVID-19 (a few samples of this study predate the infection). Cell type and time point are not known. The material sequenced was PBMCs or a T cell subset sorted from them (not recorded which). This rearrangement joins TRBV6-2 or TRBV6-3 to TRBJ2-7; D remains ambiguous. The CDR3 region has the DNA TGTGCCAGCAGTTACGGGCTGGGGTCAACGGGCGAGCAGTACGTC. Translating it yields CASSYGLGSTGEQYV.